This TCR beta chain was documented in a study of blood T cell repertoires in COVID-19. Study-level background: Acute-phase and convalescent COVID-19 samples originated in the United States, Italy and Spain.

Produced via immunoSEQ multiplex PCR; TCRdb's table is partial and in-frame only. The data show more than 200,000 clones, about 87% seen once. The germline CDR1 and CDR2 sequences are SEHNR and FQNEAQ (reference sequence). This CDR3 contains 12 residues. The V gene lost 5 bases and the J gene lost 8 bases, with 10 bases spanning the gap. The origin of this receptor is a man between 65 and 79 years old with acute or convalescent COVID-19. The J gene is TRBJ2-1, the V gene TRBV7-9, with a weak D call TRBD2 (5 bases). The material sequenced was peripheral blood. CDR3 DNA sequence: TGTGCCAGCAGCCCCGGCGGGCATGAGCAGTTCTTC. It translates to CASSPGGHEQFF.